Shown below are 5 T cell receptor beta chains from a single sample sequenced in a study of T cell clusters in autoimmune cytopenias. TRB was amplified from about 270 ng of peripheral blood genomic DNA per sample. One tube held mixed TRB-A and TRB-B primer pools for touch-down PCR. TCRdb reprocessed the multiplex PCR reads, with one entry per CDR3 protein and no DNA. Its clone listing holds approximately 6,100 distinct CDR3 sequences. The source material was peripheral blood. These receptors were collected from a human donor with an autoimmune cytopenia or autoimmune hepatitis (not recorded which).

The rearrangement uses TRBV18 and TRBJ1-1; there is no DNA to check the TCRdb D call of TRBD1. Germline CDR1 reads KGHSH; CDR2 reads LQKENI. CDR3 length equals 14 residues. The CDR3 sequence: CASSLGQGRTEAFF.

CDR3 loop: CSATRIIRETQYF. The chain recombines TRBV20-1 with TRBJ2-5. Germline-derived CDR1 and CDR2 are DFQATT and SNEGSKA (reference sequence). The CDR3 is made up of 13 amino acids.

This chain connects TRBV30 to TRBJ1-1; the TCRdb D gene call, TRBD1, has no DNA to confirm it. The CDR3 contains 17 residues. Per germline, CDR1 GTSNPN and CDR2 SVGIG (reference sequence). CDR3 residues: CAWSKNRDRDRSAEAFF.

This clonotype is deemed medium-sized (0.01 to 0.1%) by its frequency. The chain combines TRBV27 with TRBJ2-7. The germline V gene has CDR1 MNHEY and CDR2 SMNVEV (reference sequence). The CDR3 loop spans 13 amino acids. CDR3 sequence reads: CASSWAPAYEQYF.

This clonotype is labeled medium-sized based on frequency. This chain connects TRBV12-3 or TRBV12-4 to TRBJ1-1. This CDR3 spans 14 amino acids. CDR3 residues: CASSLGGEATEAFF.